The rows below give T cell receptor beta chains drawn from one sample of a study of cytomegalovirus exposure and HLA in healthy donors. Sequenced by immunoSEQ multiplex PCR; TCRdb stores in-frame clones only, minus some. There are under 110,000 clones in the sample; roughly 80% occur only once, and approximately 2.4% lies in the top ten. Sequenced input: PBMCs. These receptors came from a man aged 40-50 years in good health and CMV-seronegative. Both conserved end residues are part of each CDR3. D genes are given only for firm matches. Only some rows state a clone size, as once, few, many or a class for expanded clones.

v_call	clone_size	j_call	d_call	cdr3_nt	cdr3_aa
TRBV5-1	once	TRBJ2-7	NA	TGCGCCAGCAGCTGGTTGGGGAGCGGGCGAACGGCCTACGAGCAGTACTTC	CASSWLGSGRTAYEQYF
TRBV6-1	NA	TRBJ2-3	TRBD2	TGTGCCAGCAGTGAGACTAGCGGGGTCACAGATACGCAGTATTTT	CASSETSGVTDTQYF
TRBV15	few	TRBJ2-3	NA	TGTGCCACCAGCAGAGAAAGGGGCCCAACAGATACGCAGTATTTT	CATSRERGPTDTQYF
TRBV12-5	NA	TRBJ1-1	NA	TGTGCTAGTGGTTTGGGTAATTTTGAAGCTTTCTTT	CASGLGNFEAFF
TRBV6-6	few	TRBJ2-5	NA	TGTGCCAGCAGGCTCACAGGGGAGGAAGAGACCCAGTACTTC	CASRLTGEEETQYF
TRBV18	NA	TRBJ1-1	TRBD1	TGTGCCAGCTCACTAACCGGGACAGGGAACACTGAAGCTTTCTTT	CASSLTGTGNTEAFF
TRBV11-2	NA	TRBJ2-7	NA	TGTGCCAGCAGCTTCGGGGGGCGAGGCTACGAGCAGTACTTC	CASSFGGRGYEQYF
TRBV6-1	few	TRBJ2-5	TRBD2	TGTGCCAGCAGCCCGGGGGGGGCCGATCAAGAGACCCAGTACTTC	CASSPGGADQETQYF
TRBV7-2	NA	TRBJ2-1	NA	TGTGCCAGCAGCTTAGGGGGAGACTACAATGAGCAGTTCTTC	CASSLGGDYNEQFF
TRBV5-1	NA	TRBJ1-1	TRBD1	TGCGCCAGCAGCCCGGGAGGTCAGGGGGCCGGGACTGAAGCTTTCTTT	CASSPGGQGAGTEAFF
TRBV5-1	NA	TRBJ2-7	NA	TGCGCCAGCAGCTACGACAGCACCTTCTACGAGCAGTACTTC	CASSYDSTFYEQYF
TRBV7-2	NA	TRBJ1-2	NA	TGTGCCAGCAGCTTAGGGCAGGGGAACGGCTACACCTTC	CASSLGQGNGYTF
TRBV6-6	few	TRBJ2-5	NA	TGTGCCAGCAGTCACCAGTTACAAGAGACCCAGTACTTC	CASSHQLQETQYF
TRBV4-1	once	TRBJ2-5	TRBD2	TGCGCCAGCAGCTTTCGCGGGGGGGAAGAGACCCAGTACTTC	CASSFRGGEETQYF
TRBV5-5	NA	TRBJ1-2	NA	TGTGCCAGCAGCTTCCGGGATATAGGCGGCTACACCTTC	CASSFRDIGGYTF
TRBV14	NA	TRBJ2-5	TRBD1	TGTGCCAGCAGTCGCAGGGGGCCAGAGACCCAGTACTTC	CASSRRGPETQYF
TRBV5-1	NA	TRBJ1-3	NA	TGCGCCAGCAGCTTAAACAGGGCTTCCTCTGGAAACACCATATATTTT	CASSLNRASSGNTIYF
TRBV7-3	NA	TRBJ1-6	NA	TGTGCCAGCAGCTTAACGGCAGGGAGGAATTCACCCCTCCACTTT	CASSLTAGRNSPLHF
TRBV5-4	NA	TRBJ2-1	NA	TGTGCCAGCACAGTCGAAGGGGGAGCGCGGTACAATGAGCAGTTCTTC	CASTVEGGARYNEQFF
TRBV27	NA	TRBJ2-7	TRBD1	TGTGCCAGCAGTCCGAGGACAGGACACGAGCAGTACTTC	CASSPRTGHEQYF
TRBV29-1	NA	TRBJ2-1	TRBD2	TGCAGCGTTGGGGGGACTAGCGTCTCCTACAATGAGCAGTTCTTC	CSVGGTSVSYNEQFF
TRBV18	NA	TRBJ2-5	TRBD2	TGTGCCAGCTCACCCTCTAGCGGGGGGCTGCAAGAGACCCAGTACTTC	CASSPSSGGLQETQYF
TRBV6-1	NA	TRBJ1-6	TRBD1	TGTGCCAGCAGACTACGGGACAGGATTAATTCACCCCTCCACTTT	CASRLRDRINSPLHF
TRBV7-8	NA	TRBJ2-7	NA	TGTGCCAGCAGCTTCAGTCCGACAGGTTGGGGAAACTACGAGCAGTACTTC	CASSFSPTGWGNYEQYF
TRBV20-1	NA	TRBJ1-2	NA	TGCAGTGCCGGGTATGGCTACACCTTC	CSAGYGYTF
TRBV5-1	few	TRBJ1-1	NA	TGCGCCAGCAGCTTGCGATTCGGGGAAGACACTGAAGCTTTCTTT	CASSLRFGEDTEAFF
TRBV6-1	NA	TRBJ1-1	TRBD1	TGTGCCAGCAGTTCCGCGGGGACAGGGGCGGCTGGAGCTTTCTTT	CASSSAGTGAAGAFF
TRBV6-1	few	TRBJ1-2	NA	TGTGCCAGCAGTGAAGTGAGGGTAATTGGCTACACCTTC	CASSEVRVIGYTF
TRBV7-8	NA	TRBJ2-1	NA	TGTGCCAGCAGCTTACTGTCTAGCTTGAATGAGCAGTTCTTC	CASSLLSSLNEQFF